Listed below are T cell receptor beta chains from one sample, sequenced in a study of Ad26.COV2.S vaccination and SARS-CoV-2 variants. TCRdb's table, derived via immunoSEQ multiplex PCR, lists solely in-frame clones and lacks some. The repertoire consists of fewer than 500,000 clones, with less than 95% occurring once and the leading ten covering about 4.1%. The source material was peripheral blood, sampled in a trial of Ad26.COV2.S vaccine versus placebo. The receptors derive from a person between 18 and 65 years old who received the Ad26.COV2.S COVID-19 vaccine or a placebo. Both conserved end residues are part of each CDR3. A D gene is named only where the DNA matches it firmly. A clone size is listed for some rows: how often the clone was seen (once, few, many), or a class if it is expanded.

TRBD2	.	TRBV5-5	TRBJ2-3	CASSFSRLAGGTDTQYF	TGTGCCAGCAGCTTTTCAAGACTAGCGGGAGGCACAGATACGCAGTATTTT
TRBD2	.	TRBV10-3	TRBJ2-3	CAISGTSGRTDTQYF	TGTGCCATCAGTGGGACTAGCGGTCGCACAGATACGCAGTATTTT
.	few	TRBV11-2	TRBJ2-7	CASSLGGLQYF	TGTGCCAGCAGCTTAGGTGGGCTTCAGTACTTC
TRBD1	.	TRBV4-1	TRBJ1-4	CASSQPGQGNEKLFF	TGCGCCAGCAGCCAGCCGGGACAGGGTAATGAAAAACTGTTTTTT
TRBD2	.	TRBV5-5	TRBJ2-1	CASSWARTSGNNEQFF	TGTGCCAGCAGCTGGGCACGGACTAGCGGAAACAATGAGCAGTTCTTC
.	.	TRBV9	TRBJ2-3	CASSARDSTDTQYF	TGTGCCAGCAGCGCAAGAGACAGCACAGATACGCAGTATTTT
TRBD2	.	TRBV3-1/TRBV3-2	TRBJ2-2	CASSLLAGGGDTGELFF	TGTGCCAGCAGCCTACTAGCGGGAGGAGGGGACACCGGGGAGCTGTTTTTT
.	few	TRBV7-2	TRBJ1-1	CASSLEGPGEAFF	TGTGCCAGCAGCTTAGAGGGTCCGGGCGAAGCTTTCTTT
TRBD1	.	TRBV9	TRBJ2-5	CASSPRVRTGSGETQYF	TGTGCCAGCAGCCCAAGAGTAAGGACAGGGTCGGGGGAGACCCAGTACTTC
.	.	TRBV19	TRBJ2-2	CASVTGHWSNTGELFF	TGTGCCAGTGTTACTGGGCATTGGTCCAACACCGGGGAGCTGTTTTTT
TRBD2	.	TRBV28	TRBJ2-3	CASSPLAGSTDTQYF	TGTGCCAGCAGCCCACTAGCGGGAAGCACAGATACGCAGTATTTT
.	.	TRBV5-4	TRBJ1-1	CASSKNTEAFF	TGTGCCAGCAGCAAAAACACTGAAGCTTTCTTT